This paragraph covers one T cell receptor beta chain sequence. The data are from a study of T cells in Graves' hyperthyroidism and ophthalmopathy. V lost 0 bases, J lost 8 bases, and 8 bases lay in between. The germline CDR1 and CDR2 sequences are MGHRA and YSYEKL. This CDR3 spans 13 amino acids. Authors of the study amplified TCR beta CDR3 regions from RNA transcripts. With the HTBI primer set, the TCR CDR3 went through a first round of RT-PCR. TCRdb re-derived calls from the multiplex PCR reads in MiXCR, one entry per CDR3 protein. The sample carries about 560,000 distinct CDR3 sequences, about 15% recorded once.

Sequenced material: blood. The source is a woman younger than 45 with Graves' hyperthyroidism. This chain joins TRBV4-1 and TRBJ2-1; no clear D. For the CDR3, the DNA is TGCGCCAGCAGCCAAGATCCGGCTTATGAGCAGTTCTTC. Its translation is CASSQDPAYEQFF.